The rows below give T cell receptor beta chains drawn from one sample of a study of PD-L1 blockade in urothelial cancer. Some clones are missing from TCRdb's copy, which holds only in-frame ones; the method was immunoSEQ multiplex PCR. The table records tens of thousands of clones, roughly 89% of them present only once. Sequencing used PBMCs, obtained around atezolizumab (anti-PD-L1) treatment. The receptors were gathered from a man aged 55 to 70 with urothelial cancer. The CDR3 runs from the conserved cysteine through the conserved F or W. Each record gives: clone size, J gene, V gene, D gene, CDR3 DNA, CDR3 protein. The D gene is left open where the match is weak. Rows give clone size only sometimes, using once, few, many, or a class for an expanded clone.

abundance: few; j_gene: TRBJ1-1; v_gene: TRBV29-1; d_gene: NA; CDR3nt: TGCAGCGTTGCAGGGGTCACTGAAGCTTTCTTT; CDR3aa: CSVAGVTEAFF
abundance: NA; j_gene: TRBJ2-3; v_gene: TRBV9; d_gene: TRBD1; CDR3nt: TGTGCCAGCAGCATAGGACAGGGGGGCGCTACAGATACGCAGTATTTT; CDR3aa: CASSIGQGGATDTQYF
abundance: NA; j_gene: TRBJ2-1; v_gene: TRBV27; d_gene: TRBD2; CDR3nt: TGTGCCAGCAGTCCAGCGGGGTCCTACAATGAGCAGTTCTTC; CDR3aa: CASSPAGSYNEQFF
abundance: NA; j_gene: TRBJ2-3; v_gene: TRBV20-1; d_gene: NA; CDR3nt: TGCAGTTTCGCTGGGCAAGATACGCAGTATTTT; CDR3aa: CSFAGQDTQYF
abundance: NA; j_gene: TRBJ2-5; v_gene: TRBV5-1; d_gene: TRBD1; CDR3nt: TGCGCCAGCAGCGCTGGACAGGGAAGAGAGGCCCAGTACTTC; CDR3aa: CASSAGQGREAQYF
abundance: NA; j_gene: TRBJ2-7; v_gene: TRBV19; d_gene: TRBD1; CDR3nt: TGTGCCAGTAGCCCCAAACAGGGGGTCGTCGACGAGCAGTACTTC; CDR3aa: CASSPKQGVVDEQYF
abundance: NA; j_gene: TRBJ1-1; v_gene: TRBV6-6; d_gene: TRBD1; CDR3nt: TGTGCCAGCAGTTACGGGACAGGGGGCGCGATCGTTGAAGCTTTCTTT; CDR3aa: CASSYGTGGAIVEAFF
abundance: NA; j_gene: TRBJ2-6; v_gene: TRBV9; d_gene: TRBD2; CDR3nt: TGTGCCAGCAGCCGGGGGGGGGCTGGGGCCAACGTCCTGACTTTC; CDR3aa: CASSRGGAGANVLTF
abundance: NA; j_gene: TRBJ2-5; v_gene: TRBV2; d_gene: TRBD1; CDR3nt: TGTGCCAGCAGTCGCGAAGGGACAGGGGCCGGGGAGACCCAGTACTTC; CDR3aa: CASSREGTGAGETQYF
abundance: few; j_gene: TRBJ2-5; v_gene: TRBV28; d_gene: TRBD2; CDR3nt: TGTGCCAGCAGTTTAATGGTAGCGGGAGTGGGACAAGAGACCCAGTACTTC; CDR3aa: CASSLMVAGVGQETQYF
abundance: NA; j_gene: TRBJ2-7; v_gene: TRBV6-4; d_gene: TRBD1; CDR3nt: TGTGCCAGCGTGGCGCGTATTTTGCACCCCCCGGACAGGGGCTACGAGCAGTACTTC; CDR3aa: CASVARILHPPDRGYEQYF
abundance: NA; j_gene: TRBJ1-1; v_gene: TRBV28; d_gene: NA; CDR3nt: TGTGCCAGCAGCTTGGGGGCCGCAGCTTTCTTT; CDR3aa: CASSLGAAAFF
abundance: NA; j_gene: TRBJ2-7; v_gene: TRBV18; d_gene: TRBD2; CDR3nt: TGTGCCAGCTCACCGACTAGCGGGAGCAGGAACGAGCAGTACTTC; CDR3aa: CASSPTSGSRNEQYF
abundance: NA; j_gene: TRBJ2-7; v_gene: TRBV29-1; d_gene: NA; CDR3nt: TGCAGCGCCGGAGGGGCGGGTGAGCAGTACTTC; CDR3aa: CSAGGAGEQYF
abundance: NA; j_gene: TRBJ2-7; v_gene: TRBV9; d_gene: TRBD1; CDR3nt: TGTGCCAGCAGCGCAAGGACAGGGTACGGCGAGCAGTACTTC; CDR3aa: CASSARTGYGEQYF
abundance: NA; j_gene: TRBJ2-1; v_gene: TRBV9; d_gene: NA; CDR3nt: TGTGCCAGCAGCGTAGGGTTACTTATGGATGAGCAGTTCTTC; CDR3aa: CASSVGLLMDEQFF
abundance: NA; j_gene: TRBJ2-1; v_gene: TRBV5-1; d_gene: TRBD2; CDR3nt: TGCGCCAGCAGCTGGACTAGCGGGGGAAGAGGTGAGCAGTTCTTC; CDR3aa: CASSWTSGGRGEQFF
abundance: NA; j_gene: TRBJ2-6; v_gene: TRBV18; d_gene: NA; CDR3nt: TGTGCCAGCTCACCCTACAGGGTAAGCTCTGGGGCCAACGTCCTGACTTTC; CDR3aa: CASSPYRVSSGANVLTF
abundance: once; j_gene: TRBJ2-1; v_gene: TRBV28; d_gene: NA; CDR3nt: TGTGCCAGCAGGGCGCAGGGGAAATTGTTCTTC; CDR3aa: CASRAQGKLFF
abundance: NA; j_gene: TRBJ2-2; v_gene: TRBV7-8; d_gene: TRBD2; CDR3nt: TGTGCCAGCAGCTTAGCGCTAGCGGGAGTCAGCACCGGGGAGCTGTTTTTT; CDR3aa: CASSLALAGVSTGELFF
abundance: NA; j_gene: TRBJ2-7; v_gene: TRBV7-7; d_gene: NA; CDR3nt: TGTGCTAGCAGCTTATCTCTCCTCAGCCTAAGCGATATGGACGAGCAGTACTTC; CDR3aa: CASSLSLLSLSDMDEQYF
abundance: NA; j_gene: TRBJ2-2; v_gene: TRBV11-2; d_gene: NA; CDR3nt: TGTGCCAGCAGCTTGGAAGGACAGCCCCTGACCGGGGAGCTGTTTTTT; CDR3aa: CASSLEGQPLTGELFF
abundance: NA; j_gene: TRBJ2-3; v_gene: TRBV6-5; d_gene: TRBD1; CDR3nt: TGTGCCAGCAGACCACCCACAGGGGAAGATACGCAGTATTTT; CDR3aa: CASRPPTGEDTQYF
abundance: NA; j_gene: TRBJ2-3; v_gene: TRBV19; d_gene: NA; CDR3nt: TGTGCCAGTAGTTTTGAGAACACAGATACGCAGTATTTT; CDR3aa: CASSFENTDTQYF
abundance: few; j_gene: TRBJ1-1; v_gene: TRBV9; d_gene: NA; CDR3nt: TGTGCCAGCAGCGTCAGGGGAGTCGGGAACACTGAAGCTTTCTTT; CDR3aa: CASSVRGVGNTEAFF
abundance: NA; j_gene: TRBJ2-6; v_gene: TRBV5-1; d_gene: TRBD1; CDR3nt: TGCGCCAGCAGCTTGGGAGGGACAGGTCTCTTTGGGGCCAACGTCCTGACTTTC; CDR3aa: CASSLGGTGLFGANVLTF
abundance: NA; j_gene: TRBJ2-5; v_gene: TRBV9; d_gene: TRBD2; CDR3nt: TGCCAAATCTCGGGGGGTAAAGGGCAAGAGACCCAGTACTTC; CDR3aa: CQISGGKGQETQYF
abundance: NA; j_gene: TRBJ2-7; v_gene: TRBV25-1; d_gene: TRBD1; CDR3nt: TGTGCCAGCTGCGGGACAGGACCCTACGAGCAGTACTTC; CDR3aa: CASCGTGPYEQYF
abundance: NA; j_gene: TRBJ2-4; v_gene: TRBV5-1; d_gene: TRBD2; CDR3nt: TGCGCCAGCAGCTTGCGTCCAGCGGGAGGGGGCAAAAACATTCAGTACTTC; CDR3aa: CASSLRPAGGGKNIQYF
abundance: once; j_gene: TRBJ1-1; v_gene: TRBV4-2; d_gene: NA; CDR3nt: TGTGCCCGCACTGAAGCTTTCTTT; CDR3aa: CARTEAFF
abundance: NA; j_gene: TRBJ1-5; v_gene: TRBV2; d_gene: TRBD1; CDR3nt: TGTGCCAGCAGCTTCGACAGGGTCAATCAGCCCCAGCATTTT; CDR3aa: CASSFDRVNQPQHF
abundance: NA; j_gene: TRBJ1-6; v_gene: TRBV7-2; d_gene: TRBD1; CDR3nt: TGTGCCAGCAGCGCCGGGACAGCAGCCTCCCCCCTCCACTTT; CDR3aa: CASSAGTAASPLHF
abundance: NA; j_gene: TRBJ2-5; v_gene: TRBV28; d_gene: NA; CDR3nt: TGTGCCAGCTCCTATCAGGGGGGAAGGCAAGAGACCCAGTACTTC; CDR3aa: CASSYQGGRQETQYF
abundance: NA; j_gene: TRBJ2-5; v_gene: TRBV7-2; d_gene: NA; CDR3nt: TGTGCCAGCAGCTTGGGGATCTCCGGGATCACCGGGACCCAGTACTTC; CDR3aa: CASSLGISGITGTQYF
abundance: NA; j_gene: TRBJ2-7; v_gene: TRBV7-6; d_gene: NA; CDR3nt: TGTGCCAGCAGCTCGACGGTGGGCAGGGACGAGCAGTACTTC; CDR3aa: CASSSTVGRDEQYF
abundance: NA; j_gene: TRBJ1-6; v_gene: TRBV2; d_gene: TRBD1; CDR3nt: TGTGCCAGCAAAATAGACAGGGGCAATTCACCCCTCCACTTT; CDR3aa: CASKIDRGNSPLHF
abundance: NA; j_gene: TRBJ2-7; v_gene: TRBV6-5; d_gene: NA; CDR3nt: TGTGCCAGCAGTTACGGGGGCACCTACGAGCAGTACTTC; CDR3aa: CASSYGGTYEQYF
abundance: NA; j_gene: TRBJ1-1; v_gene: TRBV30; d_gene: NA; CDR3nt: TGTGCCTGGGCCCCGGGGGGATGGGCTGAAGCTTTCTTT; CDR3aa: CAWAPGGWAEAFF
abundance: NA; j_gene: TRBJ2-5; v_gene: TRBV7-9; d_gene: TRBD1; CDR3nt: TGTGCCAGCAGTACTGGACAGGGCCACCAAGAGACCCAGTACTTC; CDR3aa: CASSTGQGHQETQYF
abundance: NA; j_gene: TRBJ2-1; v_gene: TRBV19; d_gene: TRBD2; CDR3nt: TGTGCCACTAAGACTAGCGGAAGTATAAATGAGCAGTTCTTC; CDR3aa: CATKTSGSINEQFF
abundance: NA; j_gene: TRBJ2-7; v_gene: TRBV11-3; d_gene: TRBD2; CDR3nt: TGTGCCAGCAGCTCGGGGGGGTACGAGCGGCAGTACTTC; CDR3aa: CASSSGGYERQYF
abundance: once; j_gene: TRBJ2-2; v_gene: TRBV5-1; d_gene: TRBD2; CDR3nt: TGCGCCAGCAGCCAACAGCCGGGACTACCCTCCGGGGAGCTGTTTTTT; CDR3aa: CASSQQPGLPSGELFF
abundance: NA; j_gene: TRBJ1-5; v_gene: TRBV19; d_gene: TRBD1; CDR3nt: TGTGCCAGTAGGGAGACAGGGGCGGGAAGCAATCAGCCCCAGCATTTT; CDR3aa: CASRETGAGSNQPQHF
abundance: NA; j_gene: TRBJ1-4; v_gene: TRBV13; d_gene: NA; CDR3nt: TGTGCCAGCAGCCCCCTCGGTTCAGGGCGGTCGGAACTGTTTTTT; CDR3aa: CASSPLGSGRSELFF
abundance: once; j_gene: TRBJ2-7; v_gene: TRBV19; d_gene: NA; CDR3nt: TGTGCCAGTAGTACAGGGTACATCCCCTACGAGCAGTACTTC; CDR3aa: CASSTGYIPYEQYF
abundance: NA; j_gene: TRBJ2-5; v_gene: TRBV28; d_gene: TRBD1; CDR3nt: TGTGCCAGCAGCTCCGCCGGGGACAGGGGATTGGAGGAGACCCAGTACTTC; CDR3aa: CASSSAGDRGLEETQYF
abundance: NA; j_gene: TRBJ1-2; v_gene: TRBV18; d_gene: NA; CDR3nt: TGTGCCAGCTCACCACAACCCGGGGAACTTAACTATGGCTACACCTTC; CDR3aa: CASSPQPGELNYGYTF
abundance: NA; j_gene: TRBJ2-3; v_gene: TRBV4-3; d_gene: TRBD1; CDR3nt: TGCGCCAGCAGCCCAGGACAGGGAGGTACAGATACGCAGTATTTT; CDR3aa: CASSPGQGGTDTQYF
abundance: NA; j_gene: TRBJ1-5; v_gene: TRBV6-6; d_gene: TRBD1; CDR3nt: TGTGCCAGCACGGGACAGGGGCAGGCTCAGCCCCAGCATTTT; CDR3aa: CASTGQGQAQPQHF